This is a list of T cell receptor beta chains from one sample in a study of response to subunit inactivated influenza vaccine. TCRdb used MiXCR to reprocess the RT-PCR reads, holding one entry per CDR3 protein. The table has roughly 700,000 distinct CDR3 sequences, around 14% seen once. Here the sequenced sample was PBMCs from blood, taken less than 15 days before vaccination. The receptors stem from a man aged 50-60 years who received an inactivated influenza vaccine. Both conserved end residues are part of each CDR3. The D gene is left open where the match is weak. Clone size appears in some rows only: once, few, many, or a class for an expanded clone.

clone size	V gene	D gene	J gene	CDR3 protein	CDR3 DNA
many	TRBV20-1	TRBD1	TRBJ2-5	CSARQGQETQYF	TGCAGTGCGAGACAGGGTCAAGAGACCCAGTACTTC
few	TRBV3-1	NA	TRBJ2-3	CASSLHGDTQYF	TGTGCCAGCAGCCTACATGGGGATACGCAGTATTTT
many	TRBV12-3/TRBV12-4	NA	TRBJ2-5	CASSWGETQYF	TGTGCCAGCAGTTGGGGAGAGACCCAGTACTTC
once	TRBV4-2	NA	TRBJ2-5	CASSQGGRQGQETQYF	TGTGCCAGCAGCCAAGGGGGCCGGCAGGGGCAAGAGACCCAGTACTTC
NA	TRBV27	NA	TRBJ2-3	CASSDRPTGLWYF	TGTGCCAGCAGTGACAGACCAACAGGGTTGTGGTATTTT
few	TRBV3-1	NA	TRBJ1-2	CASSSYGRGGYTF	TGTGCCAGCAGCTCCTACGGTAGGGGCGGCTACACCTTC
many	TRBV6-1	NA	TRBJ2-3	CASSEVRSLTDTQYF	TGTGCCAGCAGTGAAGTCCGAAGCCTCACAGATACGCAGTATTTT
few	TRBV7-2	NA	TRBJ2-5	CASSSQGTQYF	TGTGCCAGCAGCTCTCAGGGGACCCAGTACTTC
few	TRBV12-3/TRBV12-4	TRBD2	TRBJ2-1	CASITAGGSYNEQFF	TGTGCCAGCATTACAGCGGGAGGTTCCTACAATGAGCAGTTCTTC
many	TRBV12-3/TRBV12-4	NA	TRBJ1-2	CASSLEKGRGYTF	TGTGCCAGCAGTTTAGAAAAGGGGAGAGGCTACACCTTC
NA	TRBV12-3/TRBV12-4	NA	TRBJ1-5	CASSLGRVDQPQHF	TGTGCCAGCAGTTTAGGCAGGGTCGATCAGCCCCAGCATTTT
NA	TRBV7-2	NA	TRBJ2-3	CASSQGHRTDTQYF	TGTGCCAGCAGCCAGGGACACCGCACAGATACGCAGTATTTT
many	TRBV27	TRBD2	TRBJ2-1	CASSLILAGGPSNEQFF	TGTGCCAGCAGTTTAATACTAGCGGGAGGGCCGAGCAATGAGCAGTTCTTC
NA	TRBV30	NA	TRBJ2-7	CAWSVGTAAYEQYF	TGTGCCTGGAGTGTCGGGACGGCTGCCTACGAGCAGTACTTC
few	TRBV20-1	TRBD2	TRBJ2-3	CSATGLAGFTDTQYF	TGCAGTGCGACCGGACTAGCGGGATTCACAGATACGCAGTATTTT
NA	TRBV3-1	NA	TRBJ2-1	CASSQESPLVLGNEQFF	TGTGCCAGCAGCCAAGAGAGTCCACTAGTCCTAGGCAATGAGCAGTTCTTC
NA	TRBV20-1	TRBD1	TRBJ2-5	CSAEGQGGGTQYF	TGCAGTGCGGAAGGACAGGGGGGGGGGACCCAGTACTTC
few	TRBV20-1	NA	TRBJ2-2	CSARSRTNTGELFF	TGCAGTGCTAGGAGCAGGACGAACACCGGGGAGCTGTTTTTT
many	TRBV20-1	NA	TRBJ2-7	CSARSSTNFPPFYEQYF	TGCAGTGCTAGATCTTCGACAAACTTCCCCCCTTTCTACGAGCAGTACTTC
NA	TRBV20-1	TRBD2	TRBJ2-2	CSTSGGRNTGELFF	TGCAGCACTAGCGGGGGTAGGAACACCGGGGAGCTGTTTTTT
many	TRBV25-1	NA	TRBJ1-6	CATALMNSPLHF	TGTGCCACAGCACTGATGAATTCACCCCTCCACTTT
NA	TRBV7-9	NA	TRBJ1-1	CASSLEVEAFF	TGTGCCAGCAGCTTGGAAGTTGAAGCTTTCTTT
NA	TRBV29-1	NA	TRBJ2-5	CSVGGRQETQYF	TGCAGCGTTGGGGGTAGGCAAGAGACCCAGTACTTC
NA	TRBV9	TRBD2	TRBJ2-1	CASSVGTSGGLSSYNEQFF	TGTGCCAGCAGCGTAGGGACTAGCGGGGGGCTGAGCTCCTACAATGAGCAGTTCTTC
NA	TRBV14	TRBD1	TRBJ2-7	CASSPPRTGVDEQYF	TGTGCCAGCAGCCCCCCCCGGACAGGGGTGGACGAGCAGTACTTC
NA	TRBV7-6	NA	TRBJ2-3	CASSLVSGQLGTDTQYF	TGTGCCAGCAGCTTAGTGAGCGGGCAGCTTGGCACAGATACGCAGTATTTT
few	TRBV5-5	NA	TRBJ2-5	CASSLNRVEVTQYF	TGTGCCAGCAGCTTGAACCGAGTGGAGGTCACCCAGTACTTC
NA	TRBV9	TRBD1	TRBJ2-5	CASSPRQGTQRETQYF	TGTGCCAGCAGCCCTCGACAGGGCACCCAAAGAGAGACCCAGTACTTC